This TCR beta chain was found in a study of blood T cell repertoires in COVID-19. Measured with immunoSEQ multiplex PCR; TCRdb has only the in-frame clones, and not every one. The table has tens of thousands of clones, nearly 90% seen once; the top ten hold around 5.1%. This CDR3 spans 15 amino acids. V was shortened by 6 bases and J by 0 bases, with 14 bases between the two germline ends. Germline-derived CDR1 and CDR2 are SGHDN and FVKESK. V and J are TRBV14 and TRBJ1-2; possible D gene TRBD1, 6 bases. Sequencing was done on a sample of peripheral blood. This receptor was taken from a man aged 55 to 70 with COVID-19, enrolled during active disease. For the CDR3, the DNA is TGTGCCAGCAGGAGGACAGCGGCCCCTAACTATGGCTACACCTTC. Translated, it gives CASRRTAAPNYGYTF.